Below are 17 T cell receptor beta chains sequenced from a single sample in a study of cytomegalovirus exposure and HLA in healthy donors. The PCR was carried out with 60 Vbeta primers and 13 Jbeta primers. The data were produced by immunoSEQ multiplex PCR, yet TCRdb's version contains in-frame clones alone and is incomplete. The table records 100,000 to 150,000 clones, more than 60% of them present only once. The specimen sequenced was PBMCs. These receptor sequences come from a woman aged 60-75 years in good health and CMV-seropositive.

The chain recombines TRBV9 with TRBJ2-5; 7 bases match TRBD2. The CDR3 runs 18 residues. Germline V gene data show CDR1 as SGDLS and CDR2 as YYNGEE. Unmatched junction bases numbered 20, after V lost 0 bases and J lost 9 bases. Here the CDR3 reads CASSVAEAHRGPAGAQYF. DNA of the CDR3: TGTGCCAGCAGCGTAGCCGAAGCTCACCGGGGACCGGCGGGGGCCCAGTACTTC.

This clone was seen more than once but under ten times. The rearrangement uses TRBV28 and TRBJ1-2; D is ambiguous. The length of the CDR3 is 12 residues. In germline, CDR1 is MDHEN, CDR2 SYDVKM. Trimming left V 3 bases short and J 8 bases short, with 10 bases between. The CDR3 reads CASSFRTNGYTF. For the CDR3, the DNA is TGTGCCAGCAGTTTCCGTACAAACGGCTACACCTTC.

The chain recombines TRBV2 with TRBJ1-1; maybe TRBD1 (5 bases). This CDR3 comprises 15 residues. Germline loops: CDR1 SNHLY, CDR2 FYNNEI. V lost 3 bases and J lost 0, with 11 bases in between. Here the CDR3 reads CASSDHRFMNTEAFF. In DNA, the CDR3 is TGTGCCAGCAGTGACCACAGGTTCATGAACACTGAAGCTTTCTTT. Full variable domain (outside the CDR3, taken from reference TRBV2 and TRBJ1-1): EPEVTQTPSHQVTQMGQEVILRCVPISNHLYFYWYRQILGQKVEFLVSFYNNEISEKSEIFDDQFSVERPDGSNFTLKIRSTKLEDSAMYFCASSDHRFMNTEAFFGQGTRLTVV.

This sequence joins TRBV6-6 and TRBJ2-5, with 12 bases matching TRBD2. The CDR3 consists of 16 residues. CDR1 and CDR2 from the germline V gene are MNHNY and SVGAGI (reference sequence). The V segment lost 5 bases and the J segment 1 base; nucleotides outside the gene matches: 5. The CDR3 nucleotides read TGTGCCAGCAGTCTCGGACTAGCGGGGTTCCAAGAGACCCAGTACTTC. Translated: CASSLGLAGFQETQYF.

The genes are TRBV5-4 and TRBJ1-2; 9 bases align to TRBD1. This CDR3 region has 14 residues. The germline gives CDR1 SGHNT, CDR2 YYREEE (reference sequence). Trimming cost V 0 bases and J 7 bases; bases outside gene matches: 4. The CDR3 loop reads CASSLATGGVGYTF. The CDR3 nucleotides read TGTGCCAGCAGCTTGGCGACAGGGGGAGTTGGCTACACCTTC.

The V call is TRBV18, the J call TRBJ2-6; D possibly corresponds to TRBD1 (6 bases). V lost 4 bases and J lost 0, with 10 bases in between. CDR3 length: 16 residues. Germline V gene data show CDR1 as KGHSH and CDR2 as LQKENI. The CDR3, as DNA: TGTGCCAGCTCACTGACAGGCCTCTCTGGGGCCAACGTCCTGACTTTC. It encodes CASSLTGLSGANVLTF.

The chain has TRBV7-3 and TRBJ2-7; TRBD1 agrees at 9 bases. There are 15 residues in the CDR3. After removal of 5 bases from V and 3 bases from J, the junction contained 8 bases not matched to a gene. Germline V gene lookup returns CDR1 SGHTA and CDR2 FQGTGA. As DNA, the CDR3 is TGTGCCAGCAGCAAGAAGGGACAGGGAAGCTACGAGCAGTACTTC. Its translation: CASSKKGQGSYEQYF.

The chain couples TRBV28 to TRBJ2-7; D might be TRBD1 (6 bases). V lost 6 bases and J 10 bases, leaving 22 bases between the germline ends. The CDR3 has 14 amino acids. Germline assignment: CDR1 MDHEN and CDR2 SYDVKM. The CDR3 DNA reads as TGTGCCAGCAGCTCTACAGGGTCACGCGGAGGTCAGTACTTC. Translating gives CASSSTGSRGGQYF. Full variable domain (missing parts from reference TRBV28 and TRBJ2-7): DVKVTQSSRYLVKRTGEKVFLECVQDMDHENMFWYRQDPGLGLRLIYFSYDVKMKEKGDIPEGYSVSREKKERFSLILESASTNQTSMYLCASSSTGSRGGQYFGPGTRLTVT.

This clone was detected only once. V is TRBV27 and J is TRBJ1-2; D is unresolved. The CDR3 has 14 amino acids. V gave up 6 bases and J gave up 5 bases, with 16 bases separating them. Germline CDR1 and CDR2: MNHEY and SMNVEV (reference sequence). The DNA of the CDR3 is TGTGCCAGCAGCTATGATAGCGGGCTATATGGCTACACCTTC. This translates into CASSYDSGLYGYTF.

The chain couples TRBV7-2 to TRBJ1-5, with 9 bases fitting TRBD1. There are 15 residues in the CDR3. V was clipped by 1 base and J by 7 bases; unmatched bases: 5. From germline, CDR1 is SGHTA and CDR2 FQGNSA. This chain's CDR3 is CASSLEQGAWQPQHF. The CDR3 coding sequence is TGTGCCAGCAGCTTAGAACAGGGGGCTTGGCAGCCCCAGCATTTT.

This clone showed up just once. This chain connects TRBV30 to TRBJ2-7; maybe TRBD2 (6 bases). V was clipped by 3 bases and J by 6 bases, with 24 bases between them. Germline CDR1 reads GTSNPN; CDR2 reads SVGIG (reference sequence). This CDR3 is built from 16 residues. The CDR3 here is CAWRARGSSRGGEQYF. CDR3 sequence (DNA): TGTGCCTGGAGAGCCCGTGGTTCCTCTCGGGGAGGCGAGCAGTACTTC.

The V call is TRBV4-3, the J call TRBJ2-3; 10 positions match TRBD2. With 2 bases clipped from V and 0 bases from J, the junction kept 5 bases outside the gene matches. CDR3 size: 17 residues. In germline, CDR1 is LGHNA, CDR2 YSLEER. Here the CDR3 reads CASSQNSGGWSTDTQYF. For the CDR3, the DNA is TGCGCCAGCAGCCAAAATAGCGGGGGGTGGAGCACAGATACGCAGTATTTT.

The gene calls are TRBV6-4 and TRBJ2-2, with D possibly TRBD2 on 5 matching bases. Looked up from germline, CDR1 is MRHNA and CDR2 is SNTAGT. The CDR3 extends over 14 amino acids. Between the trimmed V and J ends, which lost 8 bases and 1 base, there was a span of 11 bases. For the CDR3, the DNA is TGTGCCAGCTCTAGGACTGGGAACACCGGGGAGCTGTTTTTT. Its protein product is CASSRTGNTGELFF.

The CDR3: CASSHSPFGTEGTGELFF. The CDR3 DNA reads as TGTGCCAGCAGCCACTCCCCTTTCGGGACAGAGGGGACCGGGGAGCTGTTTTTT. The V and J genes are TRBV11-3 and TRBJ2-2; 7 bases are shared with TRBD1. Germline CDR1 and CDR2: SGHNT and YENEEA. This CDR3 has 18 amino acids. V was pared by 5 bases and J by 5 bases, with 17 bases of the junction left unmatched.

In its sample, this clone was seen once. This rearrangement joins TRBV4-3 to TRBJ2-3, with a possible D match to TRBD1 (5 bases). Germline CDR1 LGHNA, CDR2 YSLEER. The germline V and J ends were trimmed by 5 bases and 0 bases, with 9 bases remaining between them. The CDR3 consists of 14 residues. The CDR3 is CASSKQVSTDTQYF. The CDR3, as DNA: TGCGCCAGCAGCAAACAGGTTAGCACAGATACGCAGTATTTT.

The CDR3: CASSLEVRGEQYF. CDR3 nucleotide sequence: TGTGCCAGCAGCTTGGAAGTGCGGGGAGAGCAGTACTTC. The chain couples TRBV5-8 to TRBJ2-7; tentative D call: TRBD2 (6 bases). V gave up 0 bases and J gave up 7 bases, with 11 bases separating them. Germline V gene sequence: CDR1 SGHTS, CDR2 YDEGEE. CDR3 size: 13 residues.

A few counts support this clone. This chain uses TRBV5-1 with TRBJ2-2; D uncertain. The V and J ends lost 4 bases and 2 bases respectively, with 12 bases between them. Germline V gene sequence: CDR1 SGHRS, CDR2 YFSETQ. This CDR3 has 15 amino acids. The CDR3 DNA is TGCGCCAGCAGCGCCAGCGAAACTAACACCGGGGAGCTGTTTTTT. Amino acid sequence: CASSASETNTGELFF.